What follows are 16 T cell receptor beta chains derived from one specimen sequenced in a study of blood T cell repertoires in COVID-19. Repertoires were generated with immunoSEQ multiplex PCR, while TCRdb's copy carries only in-frame clones and drops some. Counted here are 350,000 to 500,000 clones, more than 70% occurring once; the ten biggest clones make up approximately 1.5%. What was sequenced was PBMCs or T cells enriched from blood (not recorded which). The receptors here all came from a young woman who had been exposed to COVID-19.

This clone was seen a few times. This chain joins TRBV7-3 and TRBJ1-6, with 7 bases lining up with TRBD1. The CDR3 has 16 residues. Germline CDR1 SGHTA, CDR2 FQGTGA. J gave up 10 bases and V 5 bases, and 14 bases lay outside the gene matches. This CDR3 reads CASSALGRGEVSPLHF. Here the CDR3 DNA reads TGTGCCAGCAGCGCGTTGGGCAGGGGGGAGGTATCACCCCTCCACTTT.

The V call is TRBV6-5, the J call TRBJ1-4; no firm D call. Germline V gene data show CDR1 as MNHEY and CDR2 as SVGAGI. Trimming stripped 7 bases from V and 6 bases from J, with 12 bases between. This CDR3 has 13 amino acids. The CDR3: CASKGRRHEKLFF. The CDR3 DNA is TGTGCCAGCAAAGGCAGGAGGCATGAAAAACTGTTTTTT.

The V and J genes are TRBV21-1 and TRBJ2-7; the table's D call, TRBD1, was not checked against the DNA. TRBV21-1 is a pseudogene locus. This CDR3 has 16 residues. The CDR3: CASSKVAGVRYYEQYF. In DNA, the CDR3 is TGTGCCAGCAGCAAAGTAGCAGGGGTCAGATACTACGAGCAGTACTTC.

V gene TRBV6-5 combines with J gene TRBJ2-2; D is perhaps TRBD2 (7 bases). In germline, CDR1 is MNHEY, CDR2 SVGAGI. The V end lost 10 bases, the J end lost 1 base, and 16 bases lay between the germline ends. The length of the CDR3 is 15 residues. CDR3 residues: CATDQGGGNTGELFF. In DNA form, the CDR3 reads TGTGCCACCGACCAGGGAGGGGGGAACACCGGGGAGCTGTTTTTT.

As DNA, the CDR3 is TGTGCCAGCAGTGGGACTAGCCTGGACATTCAGTACTTC. Residues: CASSGTSLDIQYF. The chain joins TRBV2 to TRBJ2-4, with TRBD2 matching over 8 bases. From germline, CDR1 is SNHLY and CDR2 FYNNEI. The junction had 4 bases not matched to a gene; V was cut back by 4 bases and J by 8 bases. The CDR3 runs to 13 residues.

The chain employs TRBV15 and TRBJ1-3, with no clear D. CDR1 is LNHNV and CDR2 is YYDKDF in the germline V gene (reference sequence). The CDR3 sequence is 16 residues long. With 1 base removed from V and 0 bases from J, the gap between germline ends came to 10 bases. In DNA, the CDR3 is TGTGCCACCAGCAGAGTCCCCAGATTCTCTGGAAACACCATATATTTT. Protein: CATSRVPRFSGNTIYF.

V usage is TRBV6-1 and J usage is TRBJ2-5; 7 bases match TRBD2. This CDR3 comprises 15 residues. Germline CDR1 MNHNS, CDR2 SASEGT. V was pared by 3 bases and J by 7 bases, with 11 bases of the junction left unmatched. This CDR3 reads CASSDRLAAKRTQYF. The CDR3 DNA reads as TGTGCCAGCAGTGATAGGCTAGCGGCCAAGAGGACCCAGTACTTC.

V is TRBV24-1 and J is TRBJ1-1, with 9 positions matching TRBD1. The CDR3 is made up of 14 amino acids. Per the germline V gene, CDR1 is KGHDR and CDR2 is SFDVKD. J gave up 5 bases and V 4 bases, and 4 bases lay outside the gene matches. CDR3: CATSDSTGGTEAFF. CDR3 DNA sequence: TGTGCCACCAGTGACTCGACAGGGGGAACTGAAGCTTTCTTT.

V gene TRBV4-1 combines with J gene TRBJ2-7; tentatively, D is TRBD2 (6 bases). The germline V gene encodes CDR1 MGHRA and CDR2 YSYEKL. This CDR3 comprises 17 residues. Between the trimmed V and J ends, which lost 3 bases and 0 bases, there was a span of 18 bases. The CDR3 sequence is CASSQAIAGLLSYEQYF. The CDR3 DNA reads TGCGCCAGCAGCCAGGCTATTGCGGGACTCCTCTCCTACGAGCAGTACTTC.

The genes are TRBV7-9 and TRBJ2-1; possible D gene TRBD2, 5 bases. With 4 bases removed from V and 8 bases from J, the gap between germline ends came to 9 bases. CDR1 is SEHNR and CDR2 is FQNEAQ in the germline V gene (reference sequence). The CDR3 runs to 12 residues. Here the CDR3 DNA reads TGTGCCAGCAGCTCCCGTAGCGATGAGCAGTTCTTC. Its protein product is CASSSRSDEQFF.

In its sample, this clone was seen once. The chain links TRBV7-2 to TRBJ2-3; 15 bases fit TRBD2. J was trimmed by 4 bases and V by 1 base; bases with no gene match: 0. The germline V gene encodes CDR1 SGHTA and CDR2 FQGNSA. This CDR3 spans 16 amino acids. The CDR3 sequence: CASSLGTSGRADTQYF. Written as DNA, the CDR3 is TGTGCCAGCAGCTTAGGGACTAGCGGGAGGGCAGATACGCAGTATTTT.

This clone has a handful of counts. CDR3 sequence: CASSESGQMNTEAFF. In nucleotides, the CDR3 is TGCGCCAGCAGTGAGTCGGGACAGATGAACACTGAAGCTTTCTTT. The genes are TRBV10-2 and TRBJ1-1; 7 nucleotides align to TRBD1. Per germline, CDR1 WSHSY and CDR2 SAAADI. The CDR3 contains 15 residues. V shed 0 bases and J 0 bases; nucleotides not matched to a gene: 1.

Concerning this clone itself: The identical CDR3 is also encoded by other nucleotide sequences in the sample. This sequence joins TRBV5-1 and TRBJ2-5, with 8 bases identical to TRBD1. V lost 4 bases to trimming and J lost 4 bases; unmatched junction nucleotides: 6. The CDR3 is made up of 14 amino acids. Germline-derived CDR1 and CDR2 are SGHRS and YFSETQ. DNA for the CDR3: TGCGCCAGCAGCCTCGGACAGGGAGGAGAGACCCAGTACTTC. Amino acid sequence: CASSLGQGGETQYF.

V gene TRBV19 combines with J gene TRBJ1-6; possible D gene TRBD1, 6 bases. The V gene's germline CDR1 is LNHDA and CDR2 SQIVND (reference sequence). Between the trimmed V and J ends, which lost 3 bases and 6 bases, there was a span of 15 bases. This CDR3 comprises 16 residues. CDR3 DNA sequence: TGTGCCAGTAGTATCGGTGGGACAAGGGTTAATTCACCCCTCCACTTT. It encodes CASSIGGTRVNSPLHF.

This chain connects TRBV5-4 to TRBJ2-1; D ambiguous. The germline V gene has CDR1 SGHNT and CDR2 YYREEE (reference sequence). Between the trimmed V and J ends, which lost 2 bases and 2 bases, there was a span of 11 bases. The CDR3 contains 15 residues. DNA for the CDR3: TGTGCCAGCAGCTTTTCCCCTATGGCCTACAATGAGCAGTTCTTC. Protein: CASSFSPMAYNEQFF.

The rearrangement uses TRBV7-9 and TRBJ1-1, with D perhaps matching TRBD1 (5 bases). There are 12 residues in the CDR3. CDR1 and CDR2 from the germline V gene are SEHNR and FQNEAQ (reference sequence). V was trimmed by 6 bases and J by 10 bases, leaving 15 bases between them. The CDR3 DNA is TGTGCCAGCAGGAATTCAGGGTCGGGAGCTTTCTTT. Protein sequence: CASRNSGSGAFF.